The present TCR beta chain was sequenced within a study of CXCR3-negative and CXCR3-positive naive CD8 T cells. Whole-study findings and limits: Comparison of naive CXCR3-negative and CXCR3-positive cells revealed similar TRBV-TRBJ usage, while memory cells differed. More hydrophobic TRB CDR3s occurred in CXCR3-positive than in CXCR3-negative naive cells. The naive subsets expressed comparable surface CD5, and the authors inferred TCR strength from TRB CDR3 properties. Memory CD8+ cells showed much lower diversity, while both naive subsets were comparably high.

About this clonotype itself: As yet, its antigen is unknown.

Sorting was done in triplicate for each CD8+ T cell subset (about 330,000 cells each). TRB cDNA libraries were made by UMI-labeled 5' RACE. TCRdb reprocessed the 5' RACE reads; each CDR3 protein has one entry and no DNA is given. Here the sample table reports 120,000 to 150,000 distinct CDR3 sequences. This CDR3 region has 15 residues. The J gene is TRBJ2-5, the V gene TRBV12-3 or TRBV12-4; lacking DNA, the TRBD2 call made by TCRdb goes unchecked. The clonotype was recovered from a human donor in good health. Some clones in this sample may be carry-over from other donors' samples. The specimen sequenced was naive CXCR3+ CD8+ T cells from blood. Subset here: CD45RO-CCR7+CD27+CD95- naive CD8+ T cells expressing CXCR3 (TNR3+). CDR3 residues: CASRRLAGEQETQYF.